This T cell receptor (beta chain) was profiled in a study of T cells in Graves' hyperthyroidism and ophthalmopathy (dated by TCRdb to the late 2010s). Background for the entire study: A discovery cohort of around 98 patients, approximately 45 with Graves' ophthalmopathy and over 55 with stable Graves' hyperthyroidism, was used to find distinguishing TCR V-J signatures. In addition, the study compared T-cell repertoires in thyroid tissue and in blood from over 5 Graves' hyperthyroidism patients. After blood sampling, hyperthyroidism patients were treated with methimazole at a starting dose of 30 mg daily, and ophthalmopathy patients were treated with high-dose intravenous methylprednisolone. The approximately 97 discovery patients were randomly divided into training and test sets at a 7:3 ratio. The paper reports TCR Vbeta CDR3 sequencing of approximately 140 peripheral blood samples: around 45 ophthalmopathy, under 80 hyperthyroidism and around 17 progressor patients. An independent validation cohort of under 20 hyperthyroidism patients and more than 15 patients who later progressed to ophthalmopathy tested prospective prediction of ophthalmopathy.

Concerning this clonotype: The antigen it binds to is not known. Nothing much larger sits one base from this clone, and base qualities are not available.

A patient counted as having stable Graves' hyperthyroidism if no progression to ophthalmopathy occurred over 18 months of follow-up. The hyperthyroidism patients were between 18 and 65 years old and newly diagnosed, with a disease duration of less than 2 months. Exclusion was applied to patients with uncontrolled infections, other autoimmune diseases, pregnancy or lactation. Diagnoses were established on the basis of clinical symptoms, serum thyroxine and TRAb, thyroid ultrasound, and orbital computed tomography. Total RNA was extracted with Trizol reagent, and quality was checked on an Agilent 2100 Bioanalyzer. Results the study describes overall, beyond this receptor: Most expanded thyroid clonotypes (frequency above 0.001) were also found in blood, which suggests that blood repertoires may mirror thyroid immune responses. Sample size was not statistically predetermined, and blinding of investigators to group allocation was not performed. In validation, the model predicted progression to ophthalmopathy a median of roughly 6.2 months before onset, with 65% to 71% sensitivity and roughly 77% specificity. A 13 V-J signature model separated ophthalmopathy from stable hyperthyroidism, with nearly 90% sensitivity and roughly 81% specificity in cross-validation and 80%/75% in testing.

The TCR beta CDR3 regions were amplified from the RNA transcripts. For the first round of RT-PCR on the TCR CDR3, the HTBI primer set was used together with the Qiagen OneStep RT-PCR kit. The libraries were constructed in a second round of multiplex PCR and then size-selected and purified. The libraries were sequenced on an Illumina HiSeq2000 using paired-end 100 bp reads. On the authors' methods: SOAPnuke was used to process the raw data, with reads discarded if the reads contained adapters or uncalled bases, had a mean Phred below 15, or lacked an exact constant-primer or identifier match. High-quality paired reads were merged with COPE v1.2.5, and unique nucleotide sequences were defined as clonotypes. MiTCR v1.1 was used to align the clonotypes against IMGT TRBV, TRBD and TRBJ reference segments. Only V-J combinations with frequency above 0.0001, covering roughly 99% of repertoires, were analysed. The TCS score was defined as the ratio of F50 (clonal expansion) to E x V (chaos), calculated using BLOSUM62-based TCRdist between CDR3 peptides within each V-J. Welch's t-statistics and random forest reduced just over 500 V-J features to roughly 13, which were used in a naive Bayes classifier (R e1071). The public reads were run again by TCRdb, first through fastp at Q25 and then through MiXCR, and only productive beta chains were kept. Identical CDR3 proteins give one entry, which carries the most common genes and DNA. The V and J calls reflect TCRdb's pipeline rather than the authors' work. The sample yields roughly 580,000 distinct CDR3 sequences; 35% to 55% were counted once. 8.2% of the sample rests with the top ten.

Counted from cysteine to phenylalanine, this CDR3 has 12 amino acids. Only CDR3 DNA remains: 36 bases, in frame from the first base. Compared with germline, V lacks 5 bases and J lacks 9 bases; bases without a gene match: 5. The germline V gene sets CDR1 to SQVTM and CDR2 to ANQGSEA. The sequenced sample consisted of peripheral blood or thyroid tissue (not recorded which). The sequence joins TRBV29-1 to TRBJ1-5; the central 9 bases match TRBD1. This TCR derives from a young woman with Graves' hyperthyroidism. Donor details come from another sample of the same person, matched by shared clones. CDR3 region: CSVLPGQGPQHF. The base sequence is TGCAGCGTTCTGCCGGGACAGGGGCCCCAGCATTTT. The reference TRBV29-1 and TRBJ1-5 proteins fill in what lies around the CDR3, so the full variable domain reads SAVISQKPSRDICQRGTSLTIQCQVDSQVTMMFWYRQQPGQSLTLIATANQGSEATYESGFVIDKFPISRPNLTFSTLTVSNMSPEDSSIYLCSVLPGQGPQHFGDGTRLSIL.